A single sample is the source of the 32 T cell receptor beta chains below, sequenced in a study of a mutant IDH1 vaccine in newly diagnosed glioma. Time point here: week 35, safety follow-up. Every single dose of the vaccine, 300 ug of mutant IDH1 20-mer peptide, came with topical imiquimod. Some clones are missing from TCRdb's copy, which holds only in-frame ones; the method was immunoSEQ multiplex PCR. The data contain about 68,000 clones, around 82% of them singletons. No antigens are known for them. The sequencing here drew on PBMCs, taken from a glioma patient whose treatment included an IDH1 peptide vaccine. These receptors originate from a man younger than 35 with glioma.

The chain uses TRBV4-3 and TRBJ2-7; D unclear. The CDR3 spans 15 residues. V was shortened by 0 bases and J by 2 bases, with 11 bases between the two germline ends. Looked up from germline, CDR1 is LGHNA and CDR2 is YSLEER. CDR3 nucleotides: TGCGCCAGCAGCCAAGATTGGCCGAGACCCTACGAGCAGTACTTC. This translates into CASSQDWPRPYEQYF.

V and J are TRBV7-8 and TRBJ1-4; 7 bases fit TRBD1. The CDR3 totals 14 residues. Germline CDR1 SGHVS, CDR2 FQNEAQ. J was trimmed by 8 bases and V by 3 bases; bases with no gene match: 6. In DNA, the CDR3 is TGTGCCAGCAGCTTTCAGGGGGTTAGGGAAAAACTGTTTTTT. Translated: CASSFQGVREKLFF.

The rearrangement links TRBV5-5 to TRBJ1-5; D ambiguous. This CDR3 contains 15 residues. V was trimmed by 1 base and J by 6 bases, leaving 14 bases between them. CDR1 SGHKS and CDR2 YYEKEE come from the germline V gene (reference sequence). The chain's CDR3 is CASSLTRRLSQPQHF. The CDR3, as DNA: TGTGCCAGCAGCTTGACCAGGAGGCTAAGTCAGCCCCAGCATTTT.

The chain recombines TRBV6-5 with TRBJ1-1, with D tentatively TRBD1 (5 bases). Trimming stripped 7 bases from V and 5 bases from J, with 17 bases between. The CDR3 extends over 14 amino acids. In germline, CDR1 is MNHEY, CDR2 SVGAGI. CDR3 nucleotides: TGTGCCAGCAACCAACATGGGGGAGGGACTGAAGCTTTCTTT. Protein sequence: CASNQHGGGTEAFF.

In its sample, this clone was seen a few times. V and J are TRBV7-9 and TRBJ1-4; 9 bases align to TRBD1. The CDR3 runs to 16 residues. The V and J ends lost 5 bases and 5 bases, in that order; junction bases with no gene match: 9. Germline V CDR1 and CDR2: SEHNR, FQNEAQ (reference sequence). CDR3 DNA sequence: TGTGCCAGCAGCGAGCCTGACAGGGGGAGGAATGAAAAACTGTTTTTT. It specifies CASSEPDRGRNEKLFF.

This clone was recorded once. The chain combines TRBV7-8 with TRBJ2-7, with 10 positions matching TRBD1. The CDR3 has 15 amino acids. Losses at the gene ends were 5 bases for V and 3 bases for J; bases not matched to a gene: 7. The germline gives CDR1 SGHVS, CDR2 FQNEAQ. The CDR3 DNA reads TGTGCCAGCAGCATCGGGACAGGGGAGTTCTACGAGCAGTACTTC. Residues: CASSIGTGEFYEQYF.

CDR3 sequence (DNA): TGCGCCAGCAGCTTACTAGCGGGAGAGGCAGATACGCAGTATTTT. Protein: CASSLLAGEADTQYF. This chain uses TRBV5-1 with TRBJ2-3; 11 nucleotides match TRBD2. The ends lost 2 bases at V and 4 bases at J; junction bases unmatched: 3. Germline V lookup: CDR1 SGHRS, CDR2 YFSETQ. The CDR3 is made up of 15 amino acids.

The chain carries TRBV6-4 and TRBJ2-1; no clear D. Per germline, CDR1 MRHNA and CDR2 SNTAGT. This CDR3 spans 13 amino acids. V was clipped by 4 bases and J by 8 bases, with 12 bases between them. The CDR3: CASSVRPGDEQFF. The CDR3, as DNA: TGTGCCAGCAGTGTCCGCCCGGGCGATGAGCAGTTCTTC.

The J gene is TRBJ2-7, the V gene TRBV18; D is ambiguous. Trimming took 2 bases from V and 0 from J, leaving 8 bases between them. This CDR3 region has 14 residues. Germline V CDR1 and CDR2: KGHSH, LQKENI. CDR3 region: CASSPTQNSYEQYF. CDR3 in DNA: TGTGCCAGCTCACCAACGCAAAACTCCTACGAGCAGTACTTC.

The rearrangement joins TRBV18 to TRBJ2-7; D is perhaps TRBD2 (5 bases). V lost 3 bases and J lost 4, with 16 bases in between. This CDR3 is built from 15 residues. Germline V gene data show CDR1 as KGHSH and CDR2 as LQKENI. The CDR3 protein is CASSPSRGNGYEQYF. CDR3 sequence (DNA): TGTGCCAGCTCACCCAGCAGAGGGAACGGATACGAGCAGTACTTC.

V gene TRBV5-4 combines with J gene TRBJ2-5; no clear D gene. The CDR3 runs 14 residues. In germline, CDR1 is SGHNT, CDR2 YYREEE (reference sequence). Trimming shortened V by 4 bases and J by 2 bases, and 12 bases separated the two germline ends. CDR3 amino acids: CASSPDLFQETQYF. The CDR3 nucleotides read TGTGCCAGCAGCCCTGATCTGTTTCAAGAGACCCAGTACTTC.

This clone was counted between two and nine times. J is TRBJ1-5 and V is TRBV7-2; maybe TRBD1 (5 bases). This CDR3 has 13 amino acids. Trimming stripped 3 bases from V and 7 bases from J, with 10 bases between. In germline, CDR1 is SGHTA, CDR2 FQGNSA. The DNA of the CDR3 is TGTGCCAGCAGCTTGGGGCAGGGCCAGCCCCAGCATTTT. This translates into CASSLGQGQPQHF.

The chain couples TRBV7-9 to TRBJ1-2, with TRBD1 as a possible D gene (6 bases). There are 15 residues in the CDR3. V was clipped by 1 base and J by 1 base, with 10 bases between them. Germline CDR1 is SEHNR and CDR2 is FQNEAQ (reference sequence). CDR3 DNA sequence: TGTGCCAGCAGCTTAGGGTTGGACAGTAACTATGGCTACACCTTC. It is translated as CASSLGLDSNYGYTF.

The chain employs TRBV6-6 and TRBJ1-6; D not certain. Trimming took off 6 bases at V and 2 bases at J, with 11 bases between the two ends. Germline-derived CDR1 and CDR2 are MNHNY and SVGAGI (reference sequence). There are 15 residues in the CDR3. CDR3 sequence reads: CASSFRTTYNSPLHF. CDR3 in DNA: TGTGCCAGCAGCTTTCGGACGACCTATAATTCACCCCTCCACTTT.

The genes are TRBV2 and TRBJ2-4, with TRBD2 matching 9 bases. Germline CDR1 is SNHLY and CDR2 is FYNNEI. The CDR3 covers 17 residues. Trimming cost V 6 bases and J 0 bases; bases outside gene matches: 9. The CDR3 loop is CASRARLAELAKNIQYF. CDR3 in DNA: TGTGCCAGCAGGGCCAGACTAGCGGAACTAGCCAAAAACATTCAGTACTTC.

The CDR3 region has the DNA TGTGCCAGCAGCTTAGTTCTCTCCTACAATGAGCAGTTCTTC. Amino acid sequence: CASSLVLSYNEQFF. The V call is TRBV11-2, the J call TRBJ2-1; no clear D gene. CDR3 length equals 14 residues. V was cut by 1 base and J by 0 bases, with 4 bases left in between. CDR1 SGHAT and CDR2 FQNNGV come from the germline V gene. The full variable domain, in which reference TRBV11-2 and TRBJ2-1 provide the parts outside the CDR3, is EAGVAQSPRYKIIEKRQSVAFWCNPISGHATLYWYQQILGQGPKLLIQFQNNGVVDDSQLPKDRFSAERLKGVDSTLKIQPAKLEDSAVYLCASSLVLSYNEQFFGPGTRLTVL.

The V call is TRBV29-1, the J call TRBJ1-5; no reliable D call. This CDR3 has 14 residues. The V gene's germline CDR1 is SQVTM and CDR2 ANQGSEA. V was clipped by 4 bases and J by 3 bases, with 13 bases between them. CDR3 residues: CSVVEDALNQPQHF. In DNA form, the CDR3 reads TGCAGCGTTGTCGAGGACGCCCTCAATCAGCCCCAGCATTTT. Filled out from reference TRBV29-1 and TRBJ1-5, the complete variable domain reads SAVISQKPSRDICQRGTSLTIQCQVDSQVTMMFWYRQQPGQSLTLIATANQGSEATYESGFVIDKFPISRPNLTFSTLTVSNMSPEDSSIYLCSVVEDALNQPQHFGDGTRLSIL.

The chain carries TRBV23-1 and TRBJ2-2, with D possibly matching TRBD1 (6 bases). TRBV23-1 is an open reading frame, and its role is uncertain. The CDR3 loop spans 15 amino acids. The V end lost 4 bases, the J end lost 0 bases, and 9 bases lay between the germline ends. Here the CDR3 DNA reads TGCGCCAGCAGTCTTCGGACAGCGAACACCGGGGAGCTGTTTTTT. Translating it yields CASSLRTANTGELFF.

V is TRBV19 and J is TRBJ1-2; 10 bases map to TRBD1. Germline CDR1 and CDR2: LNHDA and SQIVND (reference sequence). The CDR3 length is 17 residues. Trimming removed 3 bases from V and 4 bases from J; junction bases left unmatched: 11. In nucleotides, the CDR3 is TGTGCCAGTAGTATGTTGGGGACAGGGGACAGCGTCTATGGCTACACCTTC. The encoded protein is CASSMLGTGDSVYGYTF.

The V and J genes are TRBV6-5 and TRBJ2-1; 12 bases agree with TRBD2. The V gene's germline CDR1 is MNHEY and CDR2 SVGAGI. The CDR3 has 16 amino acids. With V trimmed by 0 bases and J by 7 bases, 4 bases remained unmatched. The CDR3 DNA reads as TGTGCCAGCAGTTACTCGACTAGCGGGAGTTTGAATGAGCAGTTCTTC. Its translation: CASSYSTSGSLNEQFF.

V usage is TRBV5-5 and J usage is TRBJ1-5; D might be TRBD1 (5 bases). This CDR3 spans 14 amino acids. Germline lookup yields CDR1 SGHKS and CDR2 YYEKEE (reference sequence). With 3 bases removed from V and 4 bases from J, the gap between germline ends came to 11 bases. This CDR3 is CASSSGRGNQPQHF. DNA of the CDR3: TGTGCCAGCAGCTCCGGACGGGGGAATCAGCCCCAGCATTTT. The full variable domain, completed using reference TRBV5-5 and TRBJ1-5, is DAGVTQSPTHLIKTRGQQVTLRCSPISGHKSVSWYQQVLGQGPQFIFQYYEKEERGRGNFPDRFSARQFPNYSSELNVNALLLGDSALYLCASSSGRGNQPQHFGDGTRLSIL.

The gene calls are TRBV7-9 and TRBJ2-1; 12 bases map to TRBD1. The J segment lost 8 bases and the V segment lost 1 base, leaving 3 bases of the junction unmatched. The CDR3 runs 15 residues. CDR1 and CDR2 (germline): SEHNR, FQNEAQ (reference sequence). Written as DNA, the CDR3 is TGTGCCAGCAGCTTAGGTGGGACAGGGGGCCATGAGCAGTTCTTC. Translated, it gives CASSLGGTGGHEQFF. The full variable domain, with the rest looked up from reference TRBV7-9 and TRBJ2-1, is DTGVSQNPRHKITKRGQNVTFRCDPISEHNRLYWYRQTLGQGPEFLTYFQNEAQLEKSRLLSDRFSAERPKGSFSTLEIQRTEQGDSAMYLCASSLGGTGGHEQFFGPGTRLTVL.

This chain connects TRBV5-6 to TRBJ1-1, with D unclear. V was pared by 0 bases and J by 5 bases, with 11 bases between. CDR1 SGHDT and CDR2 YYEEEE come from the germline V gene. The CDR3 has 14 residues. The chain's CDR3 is CASSLGGLWTEAFF. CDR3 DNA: TGTGCCAGCAGCTTGGGGGGTTTATGGACTGAAGCTTTCTTT. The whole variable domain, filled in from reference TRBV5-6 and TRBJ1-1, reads DAGVTQSPTHLIKTRGQQVTLRCSPKSGHDTVSWYQQALGQGPQFIFQYYEEEERQRGNFPDRFSGHQFPNYSSELNVNALLLGDSALYLCASSLGGLWTEAFFGQGTRLTVV.

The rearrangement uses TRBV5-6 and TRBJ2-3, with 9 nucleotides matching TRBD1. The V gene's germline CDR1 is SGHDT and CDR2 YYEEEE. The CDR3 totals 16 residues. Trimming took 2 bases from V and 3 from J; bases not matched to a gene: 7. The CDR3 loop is CASSLGGDRVTDTQYF. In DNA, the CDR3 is TGTGCCAGCAGCTTAGGGGGGGACAGGGTAACAGATACGCAGTATTTT.

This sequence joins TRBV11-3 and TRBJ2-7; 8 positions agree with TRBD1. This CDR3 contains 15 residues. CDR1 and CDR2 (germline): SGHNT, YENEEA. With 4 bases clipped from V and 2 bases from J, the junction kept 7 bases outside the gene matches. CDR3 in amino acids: CASSSQTGAPYEQYF. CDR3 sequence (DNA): TGTGCCAGCAGCTCTCAGACAGGGGCCCCCTACGAGCAGTACTTC.

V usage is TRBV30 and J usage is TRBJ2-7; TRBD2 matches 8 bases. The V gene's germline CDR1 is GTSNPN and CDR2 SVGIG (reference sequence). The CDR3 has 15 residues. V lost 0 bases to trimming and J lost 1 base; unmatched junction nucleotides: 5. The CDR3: CAWSVQAGVSYEQYF. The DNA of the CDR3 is TGTGCCTGGAGTGTACAAGCGGGAGTATCCTACGAGCAGTACTTC. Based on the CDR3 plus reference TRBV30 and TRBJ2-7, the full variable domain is SQTIHQWPATLVQPVGSPLSLECTVEGTSNPNLYWYRQAAGRGLQLLFYSVGIGQISSEVPQNLSASRPQDRQFILSSKKLLLSDSGFYLCAWSVQAGVSYEQYFGPGTRLTVT.

The CDR3 protein is CASSRMDSSYEQYF. CDR3 bases: TGTGCCAGCAGCCGAATGGACAGCTCCTACGAGCAGTACTTC. This chain uses TRBV11-2 with TRBJ2-7, with TRBD1 as a possible D gene (6 bases). Trimming pared 5 bases from V and 0 bases from J, leaving 11 bases between. The CDR3 is made up of 14 amino acids. CDR1 SGHAT and CDR2 FQNNGV come from the germline V gene.

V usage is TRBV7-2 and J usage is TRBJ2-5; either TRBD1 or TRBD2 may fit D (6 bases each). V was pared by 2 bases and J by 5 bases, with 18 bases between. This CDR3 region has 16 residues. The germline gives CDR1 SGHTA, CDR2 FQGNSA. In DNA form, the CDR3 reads TGTGCCAGCAGCTTAACTCCTGCCGGGGGCCTGGAGACCCAGTACTTC. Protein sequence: CASSLTPAGGLETQYF.

The CDR3 bases are TGTGCCAGCAGCCAAACATCGGGACTGCCCCTCAATGAGCAGTTCTTC. Protein product: CASSQTSGLPLNEQFF. The rearrangement links TRBV14 to TRBJ2-1; maybe TRBD2 (6 bases). V lost 2 bases and J 6 bases, leaving 17 bases between the germline ends. This CDR3 is 16 amino acids long. Germline V gene lookup returns CDR1 SGHDN and CDR2 FVKESK.

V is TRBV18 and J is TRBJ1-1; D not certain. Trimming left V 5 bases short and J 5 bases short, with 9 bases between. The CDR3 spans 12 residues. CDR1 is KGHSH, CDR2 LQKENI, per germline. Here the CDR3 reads CASSVGWTEAFF. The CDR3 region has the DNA TGTGCCAGCTCAGTGGGGTGGACTGAAGCTTTCTTT.

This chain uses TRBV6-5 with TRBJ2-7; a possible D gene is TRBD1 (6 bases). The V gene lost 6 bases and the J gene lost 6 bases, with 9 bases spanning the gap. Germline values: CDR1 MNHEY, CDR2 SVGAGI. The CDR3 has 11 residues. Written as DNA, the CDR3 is TGTGCCAGCAGACAGGGACGCGAGCAGTACTTC. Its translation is CASRQGREQYF.

The CDR3 protein is CAWREISGANVLTF. The CDR3, as DNA: TGTGCCTGGAGAGAAATTTCTGGGGCCAACGTCCTGACTTTC. The chain recombines TRBV30 with TRBJ2-6; D gene uncertain. V dropped 3 bases and J dropped 1 base, with 7 bases sitting between them. The CDR3 totals 14 residues. Looked up from germline, CDR1 is GTSNPN and CDR2 is SVGIG (reference sequence).